The 20 T cell receptor beta chains in this list originate from one sample, sequenced in a study of T cell therapy after organ transplantation. Their recognized antigens are unknown. Measured with immunoSEQ multiplex PCR; TCRdb has only the in-frame clones, and not every one. This repertoire shows approximately 1,800 clones, 70% to 80% found once; its top ten account for around a fifth. Sequences were derived from CD8+ T cells from blood, sampled before autologous CMV-specific T cell therapy. The source is a human patient who had received a solid organ transplant and had CMV disease.

This clone has more than one count but fewer than ten. The chain has TRBV27 and TRBJ1-1; D is undetermined. Per the germline V gene, CDR1 is MNHEY and CDR2 is SMNVEV (reference sequence). The CDR3 totals 11 residues. Trimming took 3 bases from V and 8 from J, leaving 7 bases between them. The CDR3 nucleotides are TGTGCCAGCAGTTTTTCAGGAGAAGCTTTCTTT. Its protein is CASSFSGEAFF.

This rearrangement joins TRBV28 to TRBJ1-1, with a possible D match to TRBD1 (5 bases). CDR1 and CDR2 (germline): MDHEN, SYDVKM. This CDR3 comprises 13 residues. V dropped 2 bases and J dropped 9 bases, with 13 bases sitting between them. The DNA of the CDR3 is TGTGCCAGCAGTTTACGGACACAGCCCAAAGCTTTCTTT. Its protein product is CASSLRTQPKAFF.

This clone was observed a few times. The CDR3: CASSYKDTGELFF. Here the CDR3 DNA reads TGTGCCAGCAGTTACAAAGACACCGGGGAGCTGTTTTTT. The rearrangement joins TRBV6-5 to TRBJ2-2; no firm D call. The CDR3 extends over 13 amino acids. Germline CDR1 is MNHEY and CDR2 is SVGAGI. The V end lost 2 bases, the J end lost 3 bases, and 4 bases lay between the germline ends.

In its sample, this clone was seen a few times. The chain employs TRBV5-1 and TRBJ2-5, with D maybe TRBD2 (7 bases). The CDR3 has 15 amino acids. The germline gives CDR1 SGHRS, CDR2 YFSETQ. Trimming pared 0 bases from V and 3 bases from J, leaving 12 bases between. Here the CDR3 DNA reads TGCGCCAGCAGCTTGGCCAGGGAGGGGGAAGAGACCCAGTACTTC. Protein sequence: CASSLAREGEETQYF.

The chain carries TRBV28 and TRBJ1-4; D gene ambiguous. Germline V gives CDR1 MDHEN, CDR2 SYDVKM. V lost 4 bases, J lost 0 bases, and 15 bases lay in between. This CDR3 has 17 amino acids. The CDR3 DNA reads TGTGCCAGCAGTTGGGAGGGTTTGGCCACAACTAATGAAAAACTGTTTTTT. Amino acid sequence: CASSWEGLATTNEKLFF.

V usage is TRBV27 and J usage is TRBJ2-2, with TRBD1 matching 9 bases. The CDR3 totals 14 residues. Per germline, CDR1 MNHEY and CDR2 SMNVEV (reference sequence). With 8 bases clipped from V and 6 bases from J, the junction kept 7 bases outside the gene matches. The CDR3 region has the DNA TGTGCCAGCGGGACAGGGCGATTTTCCGGGGAGCTGTTTTTT. Its protein is CASGTGRFSGELFF.

Of note for this clone: A junction boundary mismatches the germline segment, possibly from a read error. This chain uses TRBV15 with TRBJ2-7; D is possibly TRBD1 (6 bases). This CDR3 is 16 amino acids long. CDR1 is LNHNV, CDR2 YYDKDF, per germline (reference sequence). The CDR3 DNA sequence: TGTGCCATCAGCAGCCTTTCTTCGGGACATACCTACGAGCAGTACTTC. Translation gives CAISSLSSGHTYEQYF.

The chain uses TRBV6-5 and TRBJ1-2; tentatively, D is TRBD1 (5 bases). The CDR3 spans 14 residues. CDR1 and CDR2 from the germline V gene are MNHEY and SVGAGI. Trimming cost V 0 bases and J 5 bases, with 10 bases left between them. CDR3 residues: CASSYSGPLYGYTF. Here the CDR3 DNA reads TGTGCCAGCAGTTACTCGGGGCCCCTTTATGGCTACACCTTC.

The chain recombines TRBV14 with TRBJ2-1; 13 bases match TRBD2. The CDR3 has 13 residues. V was pared by 6 bases and J by 12 bases, with 5 bases of the junction left unmatched. Germline V gene lookup returns CDR1 SGHDN and CDR2 FVKESK. CDR3 sequence: CASSYGLAGVQFF. The CDR3 bases are TGTGCCAGCAGTTACGGACTAGCGGGGGTGCAGTTCTTC.

This clone came up a few times. This chain connects TRBV7-9 to TRBJ1-6, with 8 bases identical to TRBD1. Per the germline V gene, CDR1 is SEHNR and CDR2 is FQNEAQ (reference sequence). Trimming took 6 bases from V and 0 from J; bases not matched to a gene: 4. The CDR3 is 16 residues long. The CDR3 here is CASRYQGASYNSPLHF. Here the CDR3 DNA reads TGTGCCAGCAGATATCAGGGGGCCTCCTATAATTCACCCCTCCACTTT.

This chain joins TRBV30 and TRBJ2-5; D ambiguous. The CDR3 spans 12 residues. Germline CDR1 is GTSNPN and CDR2 is SVGIG (reference sequence). Trimming pared 2 bases from V and 0 bases from J, leaving 4 bases between. The DNA of the CDR3 is TGTGCCTGGAGTTTGTACCAAGAGACCCAGTACTTC. Its translation: CAWSLYQETQYF.

This clone has a single count. The gene calls are TRBV19 and TRBJ2-7, with D perhaps matching TRBD1 (5 bases). V lost 5 bases and J lost 0, with 20 bases in between. Looked up from germline, CDR1 is LNHDA and CDR2 is SQIVND (reference sequence). The CDR3 spans 17 residues. The CDR3 here is CASSPPLRRASSYEQYF. CDR3 in DNA: TGTGCCAGTAGTCCACCGCTGCGCAGGGCGAGCTCCTACGAGCAGTACTTC.

This chain uses TRBV6-1 with TRBJ1-4, with D possibly matching TRBD1 (6 bases). The CDR3 loop spans 15 amino acids. The V gene lost 6 bases and the J gene lost 0 bases, with 11 bases spanning the gap. Germline CDR1 is MNHNS and CDR2 is SASEGT. CDR3 nucleotide sequence: TGTGCCAGCAGGGAGGACAGCTCAACTAATGAAAAACTGTTTTTT. Its protein product is CASREDSSTNEKLFF.

The sample holds a few counts of this clone. The chain combines TRBV5-8 with TRBJ2-1; D ambiguous. Germline V gene sequence: CDR1 SGHTS, CDR2 YDEGEE. Trimming took 8 bases from V and 8 from J, leaving 20 bases between them. The CDR3 is 14 amino acids. DNA of the CDR3: TGTGCCAGTAATCCCGGGTCCCAGCCATATGAGCAGTTCTTC. Its protein is CASNPGSQPYEQFF.

This chain connects TRBV7-9 to TRBJ2-3; D is undetermined. With 1 base removed from V and 0 bases from J, the gap between germline ends came to 8 bases. CDR1 is SEHNR and CDR2 is FQNEAQ in the germline V gene (reference sequence). The CDR3 sequence is 15 residues long. CDR3 sequence reads: CASSLVGESTDTQYF. The CDR3 DNA sequence: TGTGCCAGCAGCTTAGTCGGCGAAAGCACAGATACGCAGTATTTT.

The chain couples TRBV7-8 to TRBJ2-7; TRBD2 might be the D (5 bases). In germline, CDR1 is SGHVS, CDR2 FQNEAQ. Deletions cut 0 bases from V and 2 bases from J, with 8 bases between. This CDR3 comprises 14 residues. CDR3 sequence (DNA): TGTGCCAGCAGCTTAGCGGGAGACCCCTACGAGCAGTACTTC. It specifies CASSLAGDPYEQYF.

This clone was detected only a few times. This sequence joins TRBV19 and TRBJ1-1, with D possibly matching TRBD1 (5 bases). The CDR3 has 15 residues. Per germline, CDR1 LNHDA and CDR2 SQIVND (reference sequence). V was clipped by 7 bases and J by 2 bases, with 17 bases between them. CDR3 in amino acids: CASTPGDRYNTEAFF. In DNA, the CDR3 is TGTGCCAGTACCCCCGGAGACAGATACAACACTGAAGCTTTCTTT.

The gene calls are TRBV19 and TRBJ1-1; D is ambiguous. The germline CDR1 and CDR2 sequences are LNHDA and SQIVND (reference sequence). The CDR3 totals 13 residues. Trimming cost V 2 bases and J 4 bases, with 8 bases left between them. CDR3 loop: CASSISVLTEAFF. DNA of the CDR3: TGTGCCAGTAGTATATCAGTACTCACTGAAGCTTTCTTT.

The chain employs TRBV25-1 and TRBJ2-1; TRBD1 is a possible D gene (6 bases). This CDR3 is built from 17 residues. Trimming shortened V by 4 bases and J by 3 bases, and 19 bases separated the two germline ends. Germline CDR1 and CDR2: MGHDK and SYGVNS. The CDR3 protein is CASSGRPQGSYYNEQFF. Written as DNA, the CDR3 is TGTGCCAGCAGTGGTAGACCCCAGGGGTCTTACTACAATGAGCAGTTCTTC.

The rearrangement links TRBV4-3 to TRBJ1-1; 9 bases align to TRBD1. This CDR3 is built from 18 residues. Per the germline V gene, CDR1 is LGHNA and CDR2 is YSLEER. J lost 4 bases, V lost 3 bases, and 15 bases had no gene match. The CDR3 bases are TGCGCCAGCAGCCAGGGGGGAGGGAGGACAGGGGTCGTCACTGAAGCTTTCTTT. Protein product: CASSQGGGRTGVVTEAFF.